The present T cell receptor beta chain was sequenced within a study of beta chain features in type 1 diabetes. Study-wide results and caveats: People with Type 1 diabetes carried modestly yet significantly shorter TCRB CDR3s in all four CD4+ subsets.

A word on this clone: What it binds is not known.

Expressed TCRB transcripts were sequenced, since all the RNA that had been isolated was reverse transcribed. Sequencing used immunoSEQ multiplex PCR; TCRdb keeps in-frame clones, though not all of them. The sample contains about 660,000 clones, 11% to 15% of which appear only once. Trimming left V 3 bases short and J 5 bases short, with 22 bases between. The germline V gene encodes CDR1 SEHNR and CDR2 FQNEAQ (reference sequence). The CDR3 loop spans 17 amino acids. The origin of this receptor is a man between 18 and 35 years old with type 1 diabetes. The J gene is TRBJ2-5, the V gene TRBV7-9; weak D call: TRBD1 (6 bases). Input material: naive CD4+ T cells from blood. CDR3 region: CASSLTGLQGSGETQYF. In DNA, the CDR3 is TGTGCCAGCAGCTTGACTGGTTTACAGGGAAGTGGGGAGACCCAGTACTTC.